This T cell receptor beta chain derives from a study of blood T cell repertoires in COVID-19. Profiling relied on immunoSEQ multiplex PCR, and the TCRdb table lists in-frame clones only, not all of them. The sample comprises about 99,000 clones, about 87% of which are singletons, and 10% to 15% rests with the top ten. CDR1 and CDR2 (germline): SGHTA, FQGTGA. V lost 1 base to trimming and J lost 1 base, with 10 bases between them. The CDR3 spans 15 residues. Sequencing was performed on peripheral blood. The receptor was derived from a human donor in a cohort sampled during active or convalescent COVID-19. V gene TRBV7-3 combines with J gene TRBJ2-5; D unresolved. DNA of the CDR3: TGTGCCAGCAGCTTAAGAGGTACCGGCCAAGAGACCCAGTACTTC. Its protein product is CASSLRGTGQETQYF.